This T cell receptor beta chain was sequenced during a study of T cell responses to AZD1222 COVID-19 vaccine. Broader study findings: Two doses of AZD1222 preceded a rise in Spike-specific TCR breadth and depth.

Germline-derived CDR1 and CDR2 are SNHLY and FYNNEI. CDR3 size: 15 residues. V shed 6 bases and J shed 0 bases, with 14 bases lying between them. Profiled with immunoSEQ multiplex PCR; TCRdb holds only in-frame clones, not every one. The profile shows 150,000 to 180,000 clones, more than 90% of them singletons. Concerning this clone itself: No antigen is known for it.

The source material was peripheral blood, sampled 28 days after the second AZD1222 dose. The chain joins TRBV2 to TRBJ1-2, with TRBD1 as a possible D gene (6 bases). The TCR was taken from an adult who received the AZD1222 COVID-19 vaccine. The CDR3 bases are TGTGCCAGCAGGATGACAGGAGTATCTAACTATGGCTACACCTTC. It codes for CASRMTGVSNYGYTF.